This T cell receptor beta chain comes out of a study of T-cell reconstitution after alpha-beta-depleted transplantation in children (dated by TCRdb to the mid-2010s). About the study as a whole: T-cell immune reconstitution after TCRalphabeta/CD19-depleted allogeneic hematopoietic cell transplantation in children was quantitatively tracked in the study by means of TCR repertoire profiling. Overall study outcomes, separate from this receptor: In some patients, high TCRbeta diversity at day 60 was attributed to recipient T cells and intrathymic progenitors that had survived conditioning. The apparently early recovery of alphabetaT-cell counts about two months after transplant reportedly depended on only several hundred rapidly expanded clones that came from non-depleted graft cells. Hyperexpanded clone frequencies declined over subsequent months; after one year, T-cell counts and TCRbeta diversity were mostly attributed to newly produced T cells.

Worth noting for this clonotype: This clone's antigen is unknown. Base quality data are lacking; no much larger clone is found one base away.

Libraries were made using PCR. Sequenced using an Illumina HiSeq 2500. TCR library preparation used molecular barcoding, with unique molecular identifiers applied to normalize quantification of the TCRbeta repertoire. TCRdb reanalyzed the raw reads on its own, using fastp at Q25 for trimming and MiXCR for clone calling, and kept in-frame beta chains. Rows are unified per CDR3 protein, each entry keeping the most common DNA and genes. The sample profile shows around 580,000 distinct CDR3 sequences; roughly a quarter of them were found once. About a third of the sample is taken by the ten largest. CDR1 and CDR2, looked up from the germline V gene (reference sequence), are DFQATT and SNEGSKA. The V end gives up 3 bases and the J end 5 bases, leaving 4 bases in the junction not matched to a gene. The CDR3 runs 14 residues from the cysteine to the phenylalanine. The only DNA kept is the CDR3, 42 bases in frame from the first base.

Per the publication, the treatment or condition label means: allogeneic hematopoietic cell transplantation with graft depleted of TCRalphabeta T cells and CD19 B cells. Transplant recipients were children who received TCRalphabeta/CD19-depleted allogeneic hematopoietic cell grafts. The input for sequencing was PBMCs, taken before TCRalphabeta/CD19-depleted stem cell transplant. Rearrangement joined TRBV20-1 to TRBJ2-3; TRBD2 aligns with 11 central bases. This sequence was found in a boy in the first two years of life with Wiskott-Aldrich syndrome, due to receive a stem cell transplant. The CDR3 loop reads CSARTSGNGDTQYF. At the DNA level, the sequence is TGCAGTGCTAGGACTAGCGGGAATGGAGATACGCAGTATTTT.